This record covers a single T cell receptor beta chain. Its antigen is as yet unknown. This sample is part of a study of cytomegalovirus exposure and HLA in healthy donors. Study-level results: Associated with HLA alleles at 0.05 false discovery rate in a later analysis were 16,951 TCR beta sequences.

This CDR3 is built from 17 residues. Unmatched junction bases numbered 7, after V lost 0 bases and J lost 1 base. Per the germline V gene, CDR1 is SGHRS and CDR2 is YFSETQ. PCR amplification relied on 60 Vbeta primers (plus 13 Jbeta primers). The repertoire was sequenced with immunoSEQ multiplex PCR; TCRdb's copy has only in-frame clones and lacks some. Among approximately 140,000 clones, about three quarters were seen once, and the ten largest hold 1% to 1.5%. This clonotype was sampled from a woman aged 35 to 49 in good health and CMV-seronegative. The rearrangement joins TRBV5-1 to TRBJ2-3, with 8 bases matching TRBD1. Sequencing was carried out using PBMCs. CDR3 sequence reads: CASSLERDRFRTDTQYF. CDR3 nucleotides: TGCGCCAGCAGCTTGGAGAGGGACAGGTTCCGCACAGATACGCAGTATTTT.